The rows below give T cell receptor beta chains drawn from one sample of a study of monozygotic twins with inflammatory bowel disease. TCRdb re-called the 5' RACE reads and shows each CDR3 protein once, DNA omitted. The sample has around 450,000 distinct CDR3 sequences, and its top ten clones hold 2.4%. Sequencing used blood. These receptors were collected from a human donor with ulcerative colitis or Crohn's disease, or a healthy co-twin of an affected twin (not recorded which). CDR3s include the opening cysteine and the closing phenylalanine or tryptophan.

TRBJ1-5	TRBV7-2	CASSFTWDSNQPQHF
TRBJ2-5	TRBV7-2	CASSFRGEGKETQYF
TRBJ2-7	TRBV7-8	CASSGSPQGLTSGRADGPYEQYF
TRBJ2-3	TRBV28	CASRTTDTQYF
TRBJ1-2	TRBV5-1	CASSLEGLNYGYTF
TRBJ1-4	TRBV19	CASTPGGFYLAQLFF
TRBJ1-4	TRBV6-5	CASSNRGPGARNEKLFF
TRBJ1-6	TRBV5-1	CASSVTVNDNSPLHF
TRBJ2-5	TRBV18	CASSPTDRGGGETQYF
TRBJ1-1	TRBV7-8	CASSITGGGTEAFF